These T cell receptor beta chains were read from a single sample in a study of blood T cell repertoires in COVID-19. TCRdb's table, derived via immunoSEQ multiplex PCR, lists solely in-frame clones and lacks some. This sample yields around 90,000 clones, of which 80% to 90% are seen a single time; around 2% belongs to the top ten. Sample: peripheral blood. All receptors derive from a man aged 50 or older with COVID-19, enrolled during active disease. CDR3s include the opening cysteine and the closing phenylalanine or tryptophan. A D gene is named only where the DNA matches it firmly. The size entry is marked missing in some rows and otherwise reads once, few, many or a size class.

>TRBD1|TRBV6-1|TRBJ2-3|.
CASSGNFRQGHTDTQYF
TGTGCCAGCAGTGGGAATTTTCGACAGGGACACACAGATACGCAGTATTTT
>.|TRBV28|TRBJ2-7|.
CASKRQVTYEQYF
TGTGCCAGCAAACGACAGGTTACCTACGAGCAGTACTTC
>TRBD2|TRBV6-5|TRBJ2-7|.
CASSYSRSSGTYEQYF
TGTGCCAGCAGTTACTCGAGATCTAGCGGGACCTACGAGCAGTACTTC
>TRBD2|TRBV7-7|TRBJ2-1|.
CASSPSSGGGANEQFF
TGTGCTAGCAGCCCGTCTAGTGGCGGGGGGGCCAATGAGCAGTTCTTC
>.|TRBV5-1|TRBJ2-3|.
CASSLARYSGDTQYF
TGCGCCAGCAGCTTGGCCAGGTACTCGGGGGATACGCAGTATTTT
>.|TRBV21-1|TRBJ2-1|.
CASSKTYNEQFF
TGTGCCAGCAGCAAAACTTACAATGAGCAGTTCTTC
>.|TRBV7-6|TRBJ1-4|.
CASSRDIATNEKLFF
TGTGCCAGCAGTCGCGATATTGCAACTAATGAAAAACTGTTTTTT
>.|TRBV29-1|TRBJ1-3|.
CSVVQGNGNTIYF
TGCAGCGTTGTACAGGGAAATGGAAACACCATATATTTT
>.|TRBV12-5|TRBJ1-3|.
CASAAGPETGNTIYF
TGTGCTAGTGCTGCTGGGCCGGAAACTGGAAACACCATATATTTT
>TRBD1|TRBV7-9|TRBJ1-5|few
CASSSTGERPQHF
TGTGCCAGCAGCTCCACAGGGGAGCGGCCCCAGCATTTT